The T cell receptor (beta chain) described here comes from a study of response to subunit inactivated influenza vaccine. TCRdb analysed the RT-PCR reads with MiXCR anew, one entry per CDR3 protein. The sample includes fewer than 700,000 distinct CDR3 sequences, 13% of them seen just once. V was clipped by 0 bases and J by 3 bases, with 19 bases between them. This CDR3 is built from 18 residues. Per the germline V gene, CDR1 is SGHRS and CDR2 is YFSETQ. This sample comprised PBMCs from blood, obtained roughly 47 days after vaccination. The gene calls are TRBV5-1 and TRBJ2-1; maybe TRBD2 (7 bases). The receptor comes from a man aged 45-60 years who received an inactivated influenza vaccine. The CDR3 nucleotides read TGCGCCAGCAGCTTGGTGACCCCGGGGGGCCTGTACTACAATGAGCAGTTCTTC. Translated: CASSLVTPGGLYYNEQFF.